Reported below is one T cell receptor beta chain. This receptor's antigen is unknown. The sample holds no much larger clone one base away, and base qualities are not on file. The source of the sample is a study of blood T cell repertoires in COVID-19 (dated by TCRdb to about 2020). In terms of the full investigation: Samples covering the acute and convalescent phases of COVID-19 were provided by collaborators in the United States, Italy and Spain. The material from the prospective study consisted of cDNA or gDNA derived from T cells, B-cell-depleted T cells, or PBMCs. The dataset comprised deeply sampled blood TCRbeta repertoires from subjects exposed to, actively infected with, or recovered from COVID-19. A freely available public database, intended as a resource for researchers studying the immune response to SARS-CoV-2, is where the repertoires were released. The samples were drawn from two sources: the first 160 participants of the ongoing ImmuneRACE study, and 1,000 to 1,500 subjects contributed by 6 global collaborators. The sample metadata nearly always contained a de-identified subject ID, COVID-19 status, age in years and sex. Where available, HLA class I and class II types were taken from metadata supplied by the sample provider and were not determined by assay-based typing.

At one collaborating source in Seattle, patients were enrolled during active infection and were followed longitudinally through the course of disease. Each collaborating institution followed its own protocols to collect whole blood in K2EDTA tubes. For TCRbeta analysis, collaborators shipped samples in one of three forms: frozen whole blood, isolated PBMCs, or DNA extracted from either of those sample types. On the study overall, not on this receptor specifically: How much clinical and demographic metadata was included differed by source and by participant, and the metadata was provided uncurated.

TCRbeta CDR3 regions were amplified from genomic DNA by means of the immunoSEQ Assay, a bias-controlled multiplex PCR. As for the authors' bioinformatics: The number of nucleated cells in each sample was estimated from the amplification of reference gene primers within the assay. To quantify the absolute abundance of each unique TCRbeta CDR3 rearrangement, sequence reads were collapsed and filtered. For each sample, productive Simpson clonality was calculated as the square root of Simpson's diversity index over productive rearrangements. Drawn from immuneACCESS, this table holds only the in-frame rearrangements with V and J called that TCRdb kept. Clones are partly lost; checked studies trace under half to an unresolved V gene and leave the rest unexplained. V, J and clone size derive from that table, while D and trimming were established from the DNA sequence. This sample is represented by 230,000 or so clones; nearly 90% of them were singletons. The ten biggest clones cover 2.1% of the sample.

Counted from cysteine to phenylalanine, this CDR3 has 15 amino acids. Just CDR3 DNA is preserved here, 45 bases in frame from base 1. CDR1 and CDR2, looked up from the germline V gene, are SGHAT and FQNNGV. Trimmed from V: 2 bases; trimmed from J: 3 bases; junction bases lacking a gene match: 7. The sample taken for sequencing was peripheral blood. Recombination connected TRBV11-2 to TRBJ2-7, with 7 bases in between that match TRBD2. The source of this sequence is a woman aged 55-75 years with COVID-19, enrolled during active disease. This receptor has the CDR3 CASSLFSGPDYEQYF. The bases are TGTGCCAGCAGCTTATTTAGCGGGCCGGACTACGAGCAGTACTTC.